This T cell receptor (beta chain) was sequenced for a study of OX40 agonist ivuxolimab in advanced cancers. TCRdb's table, derived via immunoSEQ multiplex PCR, lists solely in-frame clones and lacks some. The sample lists some 95,000 clones; roughly 89% were seen once. Patients were ineligible given autoimmune disease history or systemic immunosuppression. This clone was seen more than once but under ten times. The identical CDR3 is also encoded by other nucleotide sequences in the sample. The sequence came from an adult with an advanced solid tumor such as melanoma, head and neck, liver or kidney cancer. The sequencing used CD4+ or CD8+ T cells sorted from blood, collected in a trial of the OX40 agonist ivuxolimab.

As DNA, the CDR3 is TGTGCCAGCAGCTCCAACAGGAATTCACCCCTCCACTTT. Its protein product is CASSSNRNSPLHF. The chain has TRBV7-2 and TRBJ1-6, with D possibly matching TRBD1 (5 bases). Germline CDR1 is SGHTA and CDR2 is FQGNSA. V shed 4 bases and J shed 7 bases, with 8 bases lying between them. CDR3 size: 13 residues.